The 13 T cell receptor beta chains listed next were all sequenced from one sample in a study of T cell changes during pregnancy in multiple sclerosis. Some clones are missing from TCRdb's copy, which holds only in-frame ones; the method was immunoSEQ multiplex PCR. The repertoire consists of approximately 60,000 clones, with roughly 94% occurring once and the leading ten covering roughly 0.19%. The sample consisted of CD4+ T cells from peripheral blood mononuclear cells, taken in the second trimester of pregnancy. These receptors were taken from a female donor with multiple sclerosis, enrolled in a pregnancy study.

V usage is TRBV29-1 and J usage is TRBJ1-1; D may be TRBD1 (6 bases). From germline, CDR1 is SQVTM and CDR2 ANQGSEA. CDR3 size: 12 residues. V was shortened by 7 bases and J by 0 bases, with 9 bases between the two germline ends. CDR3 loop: CSGTAMNTEAFF. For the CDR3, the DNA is TGCAGCGGGACAGCGATGAACACTGAAGCTTTCTTT.

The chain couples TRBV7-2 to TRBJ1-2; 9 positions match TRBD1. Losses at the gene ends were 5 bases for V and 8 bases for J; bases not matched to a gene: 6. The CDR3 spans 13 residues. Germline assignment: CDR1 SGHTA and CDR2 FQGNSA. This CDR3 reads CASSPRTGDGYTF. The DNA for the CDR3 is TGTGCCAGCAGCCCGCGGACAGGGGACGGCTACACCTTC.

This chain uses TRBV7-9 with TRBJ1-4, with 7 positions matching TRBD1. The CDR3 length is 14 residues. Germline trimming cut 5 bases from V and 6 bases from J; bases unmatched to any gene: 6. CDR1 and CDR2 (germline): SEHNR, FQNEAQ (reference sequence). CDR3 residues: CASSPTGRHEKLFF. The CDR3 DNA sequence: TGTGCCAGCAGCCCGACAGGGAGGCATGAAAAACTGTTTTTT.

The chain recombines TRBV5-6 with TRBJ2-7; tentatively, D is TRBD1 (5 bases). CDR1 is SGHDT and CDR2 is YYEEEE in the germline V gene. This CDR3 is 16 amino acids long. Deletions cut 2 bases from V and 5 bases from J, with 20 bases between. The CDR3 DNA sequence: TGTGCCAGCAGCTTTTTTCGGGTGGGGCTAAACCACGAGCAGTACTTC. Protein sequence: CASSFFRVGLNHEQYF.

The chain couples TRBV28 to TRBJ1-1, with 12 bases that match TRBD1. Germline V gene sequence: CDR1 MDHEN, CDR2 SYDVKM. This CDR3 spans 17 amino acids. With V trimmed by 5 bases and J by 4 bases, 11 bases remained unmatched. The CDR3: CASSPVPGQGAGTEAFF. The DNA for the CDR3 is TGTGCCAGCAGTCCTGTCCCGGGACAGGGGGCAGGCACTGAAGCTTTCTTT. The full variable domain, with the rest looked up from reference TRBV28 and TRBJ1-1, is DVKVTQSSRYLVKRTGEKVFLECVQDMDHENMFWYRQDPGLGLRLIYFSYDVKMKEKGDIPEGYSVSREKKERFSLILESASTNQTSMYLCASSPVPGQGAGTEAFFGQGTRLTVV.

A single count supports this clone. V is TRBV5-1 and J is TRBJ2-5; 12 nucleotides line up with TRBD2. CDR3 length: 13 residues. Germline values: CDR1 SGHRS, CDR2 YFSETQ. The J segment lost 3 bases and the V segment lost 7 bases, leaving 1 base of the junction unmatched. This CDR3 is CASRTSGKETQYF. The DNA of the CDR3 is TGCGCCAGCCGGACTAGCGGGAAAGAGACCCAGTACTTC.

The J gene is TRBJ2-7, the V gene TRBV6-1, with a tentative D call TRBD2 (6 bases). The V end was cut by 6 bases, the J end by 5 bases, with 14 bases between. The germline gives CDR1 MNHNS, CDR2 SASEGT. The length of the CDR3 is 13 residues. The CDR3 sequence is CASRDAGGHEQYF. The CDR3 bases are TGTGCCAGCAGGGACGCCGGGGGACACGAGCAGTACTTC.

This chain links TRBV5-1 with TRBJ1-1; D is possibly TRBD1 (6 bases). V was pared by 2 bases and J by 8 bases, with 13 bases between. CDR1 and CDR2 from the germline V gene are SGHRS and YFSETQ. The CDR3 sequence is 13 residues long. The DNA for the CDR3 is TGCGCCAGCAGCTTCAGCACCACAGGGGAAGCTTTCTTT. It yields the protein CASSFSTTGEAFF.

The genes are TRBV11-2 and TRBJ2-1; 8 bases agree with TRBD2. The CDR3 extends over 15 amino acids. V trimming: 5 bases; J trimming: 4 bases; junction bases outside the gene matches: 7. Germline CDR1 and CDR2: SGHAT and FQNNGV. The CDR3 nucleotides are TGTGCCAGCAGCCTGCTAGCGGGTGGGTACAATGAGCAGTTCTTC. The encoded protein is CASSLLAGGYNEQFF.

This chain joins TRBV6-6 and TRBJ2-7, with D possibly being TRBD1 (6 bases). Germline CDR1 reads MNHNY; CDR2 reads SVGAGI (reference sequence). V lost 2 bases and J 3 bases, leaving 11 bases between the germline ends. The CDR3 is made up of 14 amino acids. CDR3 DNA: TGTGCCAGCAGTTACCAGGGGTTTAACTACGAGCAGTACTTC. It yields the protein CASSYQGFNYEQYF.

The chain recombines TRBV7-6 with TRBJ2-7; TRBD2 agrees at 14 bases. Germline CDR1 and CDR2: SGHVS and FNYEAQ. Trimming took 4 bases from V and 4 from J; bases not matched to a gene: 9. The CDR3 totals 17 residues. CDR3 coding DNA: TGTGCCAGCAGCTCGCGGACTAGCGGGAGGTTTGCTTACGAGCAGTACTTC. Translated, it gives CASSSRTSGRFAYEQYF.

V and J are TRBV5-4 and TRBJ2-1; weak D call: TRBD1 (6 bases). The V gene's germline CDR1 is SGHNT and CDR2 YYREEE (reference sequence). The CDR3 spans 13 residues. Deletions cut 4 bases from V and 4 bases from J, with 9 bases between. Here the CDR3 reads CASSTDRYNEQFF. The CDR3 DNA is TGTGCCAGCAGCACTGACAGGTACAATGAGCAGTTCTTC.

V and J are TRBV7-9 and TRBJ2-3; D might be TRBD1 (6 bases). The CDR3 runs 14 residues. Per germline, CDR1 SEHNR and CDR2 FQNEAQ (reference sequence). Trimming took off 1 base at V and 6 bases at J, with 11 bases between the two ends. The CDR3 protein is CASSLGGGWDTQYF. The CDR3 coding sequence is TGTGCCAGCAGCTTAGGTGGGGGCTGGGATACGCAGTATTTT. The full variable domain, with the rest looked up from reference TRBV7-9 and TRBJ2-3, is DTGVSQNPRHKITKRGQNVTFRCDPISEHNRLYWYRQTLGQGPEFLTYFQNEAQLEKSRLLSDRFSAERPKGSFSTLEIQRTEQGDSAMYLCASSLGGGWDTQYFGPGTRLTVL.